This TCR beta chain came from a study of cytomegalovirus exposure and HLA in healthy donors. There were likely unrecorded immune exposures, though donors were nominally healthy when sampled. Vbeta (60) and Jbeta (13) primers were used in the PCR. Clones were read by immunoSEQ multiplex PCR, and TCRdb kept only the in-frame ones, dropping some. The data contain around 120,000 clones, roughly 80% of them singletons. This clone appeared a single time. This CDR3 has 14 residues. The germline gives CDR1 MGHRA, CDR2 YSYEKL. Trimming cost V 5 bases and J 6 bases; bases outside gene matches: 8. This clonotype originated in a male donor in good health and CMV-seronegative. The gene calls are TRBV4-1 and TRBJ2-3; 7 nucleotides match TRBD1. Specimen: PBMCs. The CDR3 DNA follows: TGCGCCAGCAGCTACGACAGGGCCCCCGATACGCAGTATTTT. This sequence encodes CASSYDRAPDTQYF.